This T cell receptor (beta chain) was captured in a study of control samples from healthy donors and cancer patients (TCRdb year 2020). As for this clone: Its specific antigen is unknown. Base qualities are missing; no much larger clone stands one base away.

CDR1 SGHAT and CDR2 FQDESV were looked up in the germline V gene (reference sequence). Counted from cysteine to phenylalanine, this CDR3 has 13 amino acids. The CDR3 DNA has 39 bases and is translated from base 1. Relative to germline, V is missing 1 base and J is missing 8 bases, with 4 bases of the junction outside any gene match. The library was generated by the immunoSEQ multiplex PCR assay. In its TCRdb copy, this immuneACCESS table keeps in-frame sequences only and misses some clones. Where compared with another copy, unresolved V genes explain less than half of these, and the others have no known cause. Recorded for this sample are 30,000 to 35,000 clones; 70% to 90% of them occurred a single time. Together, the top ten hold roughly 1.5% of the sample.

The sequence is built from TRBV11-1 and TRBJ1-2, and 7 junction bases match TRBD1. The sequenced material came from PBMCs. The sequence was collected from a woman aged 40 to 50 with lung cancer. At the DNA level, the sequence is TGTGCCAGCAGCTTAGTGACAGGGTACGGCTACACCTTC. Its translation reads: CASSLVTGYGYTF.